This T cell receptor (beta chain) was obtained from a study of CD8 T cells in ankylosing spondylitis. Study observations and caveats: Existing reports had already noted some motif variants in reactive arthritis synovial fluid and blood. Enrichment of disease-linked clones was reportedly significant in matched ankylosing spondylitis synovial fluid. Relatively scarce in peripheral blood, disease-linked clones were CD8+. Blood from ankylosing spondylitis patients appeared to carry a characteristic eight-variant TCR beta motif.

V shed 5 bases and J shed 2 bases, with 14 bases lying between them. Germline CDR1 and CDR2: SGHRS and YFSETQ. The CDR3 length is 14 residues. This clonotype was counted between two and nine times. Its antigen is still unknown. By quantitative 5'-RACE with molecular barcodes, the TCR beta libraries were made. MiXCR, applied by TCRdb to the 5' RACE reads, yields one record per CDR3 protein. The sample consists of about 800,000 distinct CDR3 sequences, over 9.5% of them appearing once. The sequenced sample consisted of blood, either unsorted or a sorted T cell fraction (not recorded which). The source is a male donor with ankylosing spondylitis. This rearrangement joins TRBV5-1 to TRBJ2-7; the D gene is possibly TRBD2 (6 bases). This CDR3 reads CASRGGGAPYEQYF. The CDR3 DNA sequence: TGCGCCAGCAGAGGCGGAGGGGCCCCCTACGAGCAGTACTTC.